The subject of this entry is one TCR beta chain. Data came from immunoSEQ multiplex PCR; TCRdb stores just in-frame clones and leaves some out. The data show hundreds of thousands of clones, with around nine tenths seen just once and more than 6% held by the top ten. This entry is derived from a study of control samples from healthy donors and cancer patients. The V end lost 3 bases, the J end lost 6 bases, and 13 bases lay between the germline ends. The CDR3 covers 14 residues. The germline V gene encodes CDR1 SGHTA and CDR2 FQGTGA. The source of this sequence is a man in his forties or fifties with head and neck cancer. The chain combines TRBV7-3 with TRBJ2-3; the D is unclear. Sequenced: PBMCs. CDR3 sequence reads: CASSFLGTDDTQYF. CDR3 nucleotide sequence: TGTGCCAGCAGCTTCCTGGGAACCGACGATACGCAGTATTTT.